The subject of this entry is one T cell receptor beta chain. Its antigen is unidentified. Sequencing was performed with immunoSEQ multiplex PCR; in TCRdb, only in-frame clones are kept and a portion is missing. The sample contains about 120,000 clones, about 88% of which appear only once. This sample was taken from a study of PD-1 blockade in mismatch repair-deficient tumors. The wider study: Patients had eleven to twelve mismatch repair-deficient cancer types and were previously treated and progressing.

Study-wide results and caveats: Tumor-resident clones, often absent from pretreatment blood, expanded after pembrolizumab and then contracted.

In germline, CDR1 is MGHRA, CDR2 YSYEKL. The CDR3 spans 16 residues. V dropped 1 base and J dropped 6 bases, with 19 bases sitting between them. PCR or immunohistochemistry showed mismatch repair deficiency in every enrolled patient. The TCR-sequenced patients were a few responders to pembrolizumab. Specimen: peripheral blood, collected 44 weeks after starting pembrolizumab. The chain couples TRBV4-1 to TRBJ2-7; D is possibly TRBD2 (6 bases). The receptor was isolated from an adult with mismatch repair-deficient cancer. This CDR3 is CASSQVVGTPRGEQYF. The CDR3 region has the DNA TGCGCCAGCAGCCAAGTCGTCGGGACTCCGAGGGGCGAGCAGTACTTC.